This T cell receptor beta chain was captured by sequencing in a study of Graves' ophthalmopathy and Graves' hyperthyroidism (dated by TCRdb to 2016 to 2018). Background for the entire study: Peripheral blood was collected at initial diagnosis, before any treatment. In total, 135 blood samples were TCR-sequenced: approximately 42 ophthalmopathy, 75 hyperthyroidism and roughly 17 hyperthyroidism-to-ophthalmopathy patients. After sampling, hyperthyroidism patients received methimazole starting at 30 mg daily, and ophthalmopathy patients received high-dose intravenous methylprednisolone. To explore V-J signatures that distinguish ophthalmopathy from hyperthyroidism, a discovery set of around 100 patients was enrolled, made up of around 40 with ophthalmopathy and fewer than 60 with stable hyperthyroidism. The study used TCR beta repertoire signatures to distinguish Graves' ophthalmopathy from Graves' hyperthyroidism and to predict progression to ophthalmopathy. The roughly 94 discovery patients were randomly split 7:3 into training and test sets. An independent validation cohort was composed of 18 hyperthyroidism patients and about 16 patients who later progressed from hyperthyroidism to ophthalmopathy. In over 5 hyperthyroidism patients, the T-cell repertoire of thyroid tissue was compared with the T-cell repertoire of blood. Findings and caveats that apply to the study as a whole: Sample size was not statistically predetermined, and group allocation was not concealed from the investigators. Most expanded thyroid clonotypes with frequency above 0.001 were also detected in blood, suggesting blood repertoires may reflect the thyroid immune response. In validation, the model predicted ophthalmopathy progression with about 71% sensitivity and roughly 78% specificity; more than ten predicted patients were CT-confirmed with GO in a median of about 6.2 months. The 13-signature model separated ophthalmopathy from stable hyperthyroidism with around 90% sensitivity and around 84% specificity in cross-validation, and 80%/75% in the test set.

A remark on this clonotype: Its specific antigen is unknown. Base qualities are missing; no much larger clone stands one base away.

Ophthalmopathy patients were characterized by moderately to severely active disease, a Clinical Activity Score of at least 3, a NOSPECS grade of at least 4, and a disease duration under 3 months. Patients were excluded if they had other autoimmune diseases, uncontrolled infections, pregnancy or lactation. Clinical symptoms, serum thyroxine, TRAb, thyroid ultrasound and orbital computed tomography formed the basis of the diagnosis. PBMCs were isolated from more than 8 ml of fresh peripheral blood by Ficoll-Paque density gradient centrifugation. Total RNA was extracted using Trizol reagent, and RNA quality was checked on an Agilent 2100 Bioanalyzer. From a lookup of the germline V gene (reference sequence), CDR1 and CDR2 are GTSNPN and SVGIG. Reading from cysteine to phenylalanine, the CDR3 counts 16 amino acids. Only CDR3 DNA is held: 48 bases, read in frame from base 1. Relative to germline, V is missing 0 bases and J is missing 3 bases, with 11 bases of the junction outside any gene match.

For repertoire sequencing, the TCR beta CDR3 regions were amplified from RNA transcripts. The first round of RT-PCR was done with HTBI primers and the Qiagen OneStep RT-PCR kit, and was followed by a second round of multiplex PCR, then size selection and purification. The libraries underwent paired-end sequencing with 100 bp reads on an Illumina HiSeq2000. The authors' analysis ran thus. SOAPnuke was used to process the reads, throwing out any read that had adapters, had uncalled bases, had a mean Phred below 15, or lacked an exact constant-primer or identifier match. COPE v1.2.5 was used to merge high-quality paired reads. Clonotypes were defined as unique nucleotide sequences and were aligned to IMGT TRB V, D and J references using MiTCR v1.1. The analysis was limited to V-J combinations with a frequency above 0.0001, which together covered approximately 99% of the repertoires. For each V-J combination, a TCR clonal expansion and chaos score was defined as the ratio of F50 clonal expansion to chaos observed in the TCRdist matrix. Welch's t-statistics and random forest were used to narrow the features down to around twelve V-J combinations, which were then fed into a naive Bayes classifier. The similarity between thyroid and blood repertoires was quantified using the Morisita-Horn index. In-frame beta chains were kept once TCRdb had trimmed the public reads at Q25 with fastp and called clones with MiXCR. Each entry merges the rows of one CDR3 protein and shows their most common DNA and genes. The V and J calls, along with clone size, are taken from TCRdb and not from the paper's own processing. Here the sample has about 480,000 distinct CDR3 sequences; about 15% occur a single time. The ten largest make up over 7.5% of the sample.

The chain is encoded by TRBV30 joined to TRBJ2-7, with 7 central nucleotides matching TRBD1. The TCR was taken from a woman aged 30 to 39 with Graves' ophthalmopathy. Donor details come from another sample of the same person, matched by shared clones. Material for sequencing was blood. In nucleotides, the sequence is TGTGCCTGGAGTGTTTGGGGGACAGAGAATGGCTACGAGCAGTACTTC. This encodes CAWSVWGTENGYEQYF.